This is a list of T cell receptor beta chains from one sample in a study of blood T cell repertoires in COVID-19. Clones were sequenced by immunoSEQ multiplex PCR, and TCRdb holds only the in-frame ones, with some missing. The data hold about 280,000 clones, with about four fifths observed a single time. The sequenced material came from peripheral blood. The receptors originated from a woman aged 50 to 60 who had recovered from COVID-19. Both conserved end residues are trimmed from each CDR3. The size of a clone is reported for some rows only, either as once, few or many, or as a class for expanded clones.

>TRBV7-9|NA|TRBJ1-5
ASTQTGGSNQPQH
>TRBV5-1|NA|TRBJ1-2
ASSSSRGQPMNGYT
>TRBV6-2/TRBV6-3|few|TRBJ2-1
ASSGSGTRGVSQF
>TRBV4-3|NA|TRBJ2-7
ASSQDSGTSSYEQY
>TRBV5-8|NA|TRBJ2-1
ASSPRGGSYNEQF
>TRBV29-1|NA|TRBJ1-5
SVAPASGEPQH
>TRBV4-2|few|TRBJ2-1
ASSQLAGANNEQF
>TRBV5-8|NA|TRBJ2-5
ASSPRLGTQY
>TRBV24-1|NA|TRBJ1-5
ATSRGTARNNQPQH
>TRBV4-3|NA|TRBJ2-7
ASSQDRSPYEQY
>TRBV12-3/TRBV12-4|NA|TRBJ1-3
ASILGAGNTIY
>TRBV6-2/TRBV6-3|few|TRBJ2-7
ASSPRDRSSYEQY
>TRBV4-2|few|TRBJ1-2
ASSQEGGEYGYT
>TRBV7-3|NA|TRBJ1-1
ASSAQTGGYTEAF
>TRBV27|NA|TRBJ1-2
ASSLAGSGYT
>TRBV24-1|NA|TRBJ1-4
ATSDGTLEGEKLF
>TRBV5-1|NA|TRBJ2-7
ASSLMGQGASDEQY
>TRBV6-5|NA|TRBJ1-2
ASTRTGGIGYT
>TRBV11-2|NA|TRBJ2-7
ASSLVLRGAPYEQY
>TRBV28|NA|TRBJ1-3
ASSSPKRYSGNTIY
>TRBV7-2|NA|TRBJ2-7
ASSVGQGGTYEQY
>TRBV7-2|NA|TRBJ2-1
ASSNRQGANNEQF
>TRBV5-1|NA|TRBJ1-4
ASTPFSRDSTNEKLF
>TRBV28|NA|TRBJ1-4
ASSPAGTGRQKLF
>TRBV27|NA|TRBJ2-5
ASSPSLGQIQETQY
>TRBV7-6|NA|TRBJ2-5
ASSLLGETQY
>TRBV6-5|NA|TRBJ1-6
ASSYGRASPLH
>TRBV28|NA|TRBJ1-1
ASSLLAGQGVNTEAF